Listed below are T cell receptor beta chains from one sample, sequenced in a study of shared clonotypes between healthy human individuals. Sequencing was performed with immunoSEQ multiplex PCR; in TCRdb, only in-frame clones are kept and a portion is missing. Of a few million clones listed, roughly nine tenths were seen once; the top ten hold more than 0.12%. The specimen was naive CD4+ T cells sorted from blood. Receptors were obtained from a young man in good health. The CDR3 runs from the conserved cysteine through the conserved F or W. Fields, in order: CDR3 DNA, CDR3 protein, D gene, J gene, V gene, clone size. The D gene is left open where the match is weak. The size entry is marked missing in some rows and otherwise reads once, few, many or a size class.

DNA: TGCGCCAGCAGTCCACTAGCGGGGGGGCCGGAAAATGAGCAGTTCTTC
CDR3: CASSPLAGGPENEQFF
D: TRBD2
J: TRBJ2-1
V: TRBV5-1
size: .

DNA: TGTGCCAGAAGCCACCCTGACGGGAGAGCCCACGAGCAGTACTTC
CDR3: CARSHPDGRAHEQYF
D: .
J: TRBJ2-7
V: TRBV5-3
size: .

DNA: TGTGCCTGGACACAGGACCCCCCCAATGAGCAGTTCTTC
CDR3: CAWTQDPPNEQFF
D: .
J: TRBJ2-1
V: TRBV30
size: .

DNA: TGTGCCAGCAGTCCGACTAGCGGGTTAATAGATACGCAGTATTTT
CDR3: CASSPTSGLIDTQYF
D: TRBD2
J: TRBJ2-3
V: TRBV2
size: once

DNA: TGTGCCAGCAGAAGACAGGGCGCCACAGATACGCAGTATTTT
CDR3: CASRRQGATDTQYF
D: TRBD1
J: TRBJ2-3
V: TRBV27
size: .

DNA: TGTGCCAGTAGTCCTATACAGGGCTCTTACGGATCCCGAGCGCAGTACTTC
CDR3: CASSPIQGSYGSRAQYF
D: .
J: TRBJ2-7
V: TRBV19
size: .

DNA: TGTGCCAGCAGCCCAGGACTAGCGGGAGATCGTTGGGAGACCCAGTACTTC
CDR3: CASSPGLAGDRWETQYF
D: TRBD2
J: TRBJ2-5
V: TRBV7-8
size: .

DNA: TGTGCCAGCAGCTTGGCCGGTGGGAGGGCCCCCGGGGAGCTGTTTTTT
CDR3: CASSLAGGRAPGELFF
D: TRBD2
J: TRBJ2-2
V: TRBV5-4
size: .

DNA: TGTGCCAGCAGGGCCGGGACGTCCTACGAGCAGTACTTC
CDR3: CASRAGTSYEQYF
D: .
J: TRBJ2-7
V: TRBV2
size: .

DNA: TGTGCCAGCAGCCAAGAAGGCGCAGGCGATCAGCCCCAGCATTTT
CDR3: CASSQEGAGDQPQHF
D: .
J: TRBJ1-5
V: TRBV4-2
size: .

DNA: TGTGCCATCAGTGAGTCATGGGGGAGAGATACGCAGTATTTT
CDR3: CAISESWGRDTQYF
D: .
J: TRBJ2-3
V: TRBV10-3
size: .

DNA: TGTGCCAGTAGTATAGATCGCGAGGGGACTAATGAAAAACTGTTTTTT
CDR3: CASSIDREGTNEKLFF
D: .
J: TRBJ1-4
V: TRBV19
size: .

DNA: TGTGCCAGCACCCAAGGGGCGGGACAGGGTTATGGCTACACCTTC
CDR3: CASTQGAGQGYGYTF
D: TRBD1
J: TRBJ1-2
V: TRBV6-5
size: .

DNA: TGTGCCATCATGTCCGGTCCCCGCACAGATACGCAGTATTTT
CDR3: CAIMSGPRTDTQYF
D: .
J: TRBJ2-3
V: TRBV10-3
size: .

DNA: TGTGCCAGCAGCGCCCCGGGACGGATGAACACTGAAGCTTTCTTT
CDR3: CASSAPGRMNTEAFF
D: .
J: TRBJ1-1
V: TRBV7-9
size: .

DNA: TGCAGCGCCGGGTCGCTTGAGCAGTTCTTC
CDR3: CSAGSLEQFF
D: .
J: TRBJ2-1
V: TRBV29-1
size: .

DNA: TGCGCCAGCAGCGCGGGACACCCGTTTAGCACAGATACGCAGTATTTT
CDR3: CASSAGHPFSTDTQYF
D: .
J: TRBJ2-3
V: TRBV5-1
size: .

DNA: TGCGCCAGCAGATTGAGACAGGGAGAGAACACCGGGGAGCTGTTTTTT
CDR3: CASRLRQGENTGELFF
D: TRBD1
J: TRBJ2-2
V: TRBV4-1
size: .

DNA: TGCGCCAGCAGCTTGGGTGATTATTACAATGAGCAGTTCTTC
CDR3: CASSLGDYYNEQFF
D: .
J: TRBJ2-1
V: TRBV5-1
size: .

DNA: TGTGCCAGCACCGGGACAGGGACCTTTTACGAGCAGTACTTC
CDR3: CASTGTGTFYEQYF
D: TRBD1
J: TRBJ2-7
V: TRBV25-1
size: .

DNA: TGTGCCAGCAGCGTAGGTTTGGGACTAGCGGCCCAAGAGACCCAGTACTTC
CDR3: CASSVGLGLAAQETQYF
D: TRBD2
J: TRBJ2-5
V: TRBV9
size: .

DNA: TGTGCCAGCAGCTTAGGACTAGCGGAGACCCAGTACTTC
CDR3: CASSLGLAETQYF
D: TRBD2
J: TRBJ2-5
V: TRBV9
size: .

DNA: TGTGCCAGCAGTTTCGCGACAGTGTCATCCTACGAGCAGTACTTC
CDR3: CASSFATVSSYEQYF
D: .
J: TRBJ2-7
V: TRBV28
size: once

DNA: TGTGCTAGTGGTTTCGACAGGTACAATGAGCAGTTCTTC
CDR3: CASGFDRYNEQFF
D: .
J: TRBJ2-1
V: TRBV12-5
size: .

DNA: TGTGCCAGCATTCTCGGGACAGGCTACGAGCAGTACTTC
CDR3: CASILGTGYEQYF
D: TRBD1
J: TRBJ2-7
V: TRBV6-1
size: .

DNA: TGTGCCAGCACCAAACTGGGACAGGGAGCTTTCTTT
CDR3: CASTKLGQGAFF
D: TRBD1
J: TRBJ1-1
V: TRBV6-6
size: .

DNA: TGTGCCAGTCAAAGGCAGGGGAACACTGAAGCTTTCTTT
CDR3: CASQRQGNTEAFF
D: .
J: TRBJ1-1
V: TRBV19
size: .

DNA: TGTGCCATCAGTGAGTCATTGGGACAAGAGACCCAGTACTTC
CDR3: CAISESLGQETQYF
D: .
J: TRBJ2-5
V: TRBV10-3
size: .

DNA: TGTGCCAGCAGTTTAAAGGGGGGCGGTGGAAACACCATATATTTT
CDR3: CASSLKGGGGNTIYF
D: .
J: TRBJ1-3
V: TRBV27
size: .

DNA: TGTGCCAGCAGCGTTGATTACGGGACTAGCGGGGGGCGCTCCTACAATGAGCAGTTCTTC
CDR3: CASSVDYGTSGGRSYNEQFF
D: TRBD2
J: TRBJ2-1
V: TRBV9
size: .

DNA: TGCAGCGTTGAAAAAGACCAAAATGAGCAGTTCTTC
CDR3: CSVEKDQNEQFF
D: .
J: TRBJ2-1
V: TRBV29-1
size: .

DNA: TGTGCCAGCAGCCTGGACAGGGGGCTCCTATCTACCTACGAGCAGTACTTC
CDR3: CASSLDRGLLSTYEQYF
D: TRBD1
J: TRBJ2-7
V: TRBV11-2
size: .

DNA: TGTGCCAGTAGTCCCCGCGGGATCATGAGCTCCTACGAGCAGTACTTC
CDR3: CASSPRGIMSSYEQYF
D: .
J: TRBJ2-7
V: TRBV19
size: .

DNA: TGCGCCAGCAGCTTGGTCTCTCCGCGGGGGAGTGAGACCCAGTACTTC
CDR3: CASSLVSPRGSETQYF
D: TRBD2
J: TRBJ2-5
V: TRBV5-1
size: .

DNA: TGTGCTAGTGGTTTGACTAGCGGGGGGGCCTTTGGAGAGACCCAGTACTTC
CDR3: CASGLTSGGAFGETQYF
D: TRBD2
J: TRBJ2-5
V: TRBV12-5
size: .

DNA: TGCAGCGTTGACTCGGGCGGGACAGCCTCCTACAATGAGCAGTTCTTC
CDR3: CSVDSGGTASYNEQFF
D: .
J: TRBJ2-1
V: TRBV29-1
size: .

DNA: TGTGCCAGCACCTTTGGGGGACAGTTAATGGCTTTCTTT
CDR3: CASTFGGQLMAFF
D: TRBD1
J: TRBJ1-1
V: TRBV28
size: .

DNA: TGTGCCAGCAGCTTAGATGGGAGCCCCCTTTATGGCTACACCTTC
CDR3: CASSLDGSPLYGYTF
D: .
J: TRBJ1-2
V: TRBV7-9
size: .

DNA: TGTGCCAGCAGCCAACAAGAGACTAGCGGGACGCAGTACTTC
CDR3: CASSQQETSGTQYF
D: TRBD2
J: TRBJ2-7
V: TRBV11-2
size: .

DNA: TGTGCCAGCAGTCGCGGGACCTACCAAGAGACCCAGTACTTC
CDR3: CASSRGTYQETQYF
D: .
J: TRBJ2-5
V: TRBV6-5
size: .

DNA: TGTGCCAGCTCACCGCGGACAGGGGTCTACGAGCAGTACTTC
CDR3: CASSPRTGVYEQYF
D: TRBD1
J: TRBJ2-7
V: TRBV18
size: .

DNA: TGTGCCAGCACTTCTGGAGGACAGAGCGGGAGTATCTACAATGAGCAGTTCTTC
CDR3: CASTSGGQSGSIYNEQFF
D: TRBD2
J: TRBJ2-1
V: TRBV5-6
size: .

DNA: TGTGCCAGCAGCGTAGAGCGGGGGCAGGGCGGGGAGCTGTTTTTT
CDR3: CASSVERGQGGELFF
D: TRBD2
J: TRBJ2-2
V: TRBV9
size: .

DNA: TGTGCCTGGAGTGTGCCGTTAGCGGTCCAAGAGACCCAGTACTTC
CDR3: CAWSVPLAVQETQYF
D: .
J: TRBJ2-5
V: TRBV30
size: .

DNA: TGTGCCATCAGTGAGGCCGGGACTCCATACGAGCAGTACTTC
CDR3: CAISEAGTPYEQYF
D: .
J: TRBJ2-7
V: TRBV10-3
size: .

DNA: TGTGCCAGCAGGGACAGGGGGCTGGACGAGCAGTACTTC
CDR3: CASRDRGLDEQYF
D: TRBD1
J: TRBJ2-7
V: TRBV11-2
size: .

DNA: TGTGCCAGCTCACCACTCTCAGGGACCGACGAGCAGTACTTC
CDR3: CASSPLSGTDEQYF
D: .
J: TRBJ2-7
V: TRBV18
size: .

DNA: TGTGCCAGCAGCTTGGACAGGCATTCACCCCTCCACTTT
CDR3: CASSLDRHSPLHF
D: TRBD1
J: TRBJ1-6
V: TRBV11-2
size: once

DNA: TGTGCCAGCAGCTTAGGAGGTTCTGGGGCCAACGTCCTGACTTTC
CDR3: CASSLGGSGANVLTF
D: .
J: TRBJ2-6
V: TRBV5-5
size: .

DNA: TGTGCCTGGGGGGGTGTGGCAGCCGAAGCTTTCTTT
CDR3: CAWGGVAAEAFF
D: .
J: TRBJ1-1
V: TRBV30
size: few

DNA: TGTGCCAGCAGCCAAGATTCCGCCATGCGAAAGACCCAGTACTTC
CDR3: CASSQDSAMRKTQYF
D: .
J: TRBJ2-5
V: TRBV14
size: .

DNA: TGTGCCAGCAGCGTAGAGGGACTAGGGTCCGGCGAGCAGTACTTC
CDR3: CASSVEGLGSGEQYF
D: TRBD2
J: TRBJ2-7
V: TRBV9
size: .